The rows below give T cell receptor beta chains drawn from one sample of a study of OX40 agonist ivuxolimab in advanced cancers. Profiling relied on immunoSEQ multiplex PCR, and the TCRdb table lists in-frame clones only, not all of them. The profile shows around 30,000 clones, 74% of them singletons. The source was CD4+ or CD8+ T cells sorted from blood, collected in a trial of the OX40 agonist ivuxolimab. The receptors were sampled from an adult with an advanced solid tumor such as melanoma, head and neck, liver or kidney cancer. Each CDR3 is given with its conserved first and last residue. The D gene is left open where the match is weak. Clone size is not always given. Where it is, it says once, few, many or a class for expanded clones.

D: .
J: TRBJ1-1
V: TRBV25-1
size: few
CDR3: CASSPIRGTNTEAFF
DNA: TGTGCCAGCAGTCCCATCCGGGGCACGAACACTGAAGCTTTCTTT

D: .
J: TRBJ1-4
V: TRBV18
size: .
CDR3: CASSPQAGGTNEKLFF
DNA: TGTGCCAGCTCACCACAGGCAGGCGGAACTAATGAAAAACTGTTTTTT

D: .
J: TRBJ1-1
V: TRBV10-3
size: once
CDR3: CAISAGAENTEAFF
DNA: TGTGCCATCAGTGCGGGCGCAGAGAACACTGAAGCTTTCTTT

D: .
J: TRBJ2-1
V: TRBV7-2
size: few
CDR3: CASSLAQGYNEQFF
DNA: TGTGCCAGCAGCTTAGCACAGGGATACAATGAGCAGTTCTTC

D: TRBD1
J: TRBJ1-2
V: TRBV19
size: many
CDR3: CASSSAGDRVNGYTF
DNA: TGTGCCAGTAGTTCCGCAGGAGACAGGGTGAATGGCTACACCTTC

D: .
J: TRBJ2-1
V: TRBV11-1
size: .
CDR3: CASSLAMKEQFF
DNA: TGTGCCAGCAGCTTGGCTATGAAGGAGCAGTTCTTC

D: .
J: TRBJ1-3
V: TRBV9
size: .
CDR3: CASSVDGNTIYF
DNA: TGTGCCAGCAGCGTAGATGGAAACACCATATATTTT

D: .
J: TRBJ2-1
V: TRBV6-5
size: few
CDR3: CASSYSRPWGNEQFF
DNA: TGTGCCAGCAGTTACTCGAGGCCCTGGGGCAATGAGCAGTTCTTC

D: .
J: TRBJ2-6
V: TRBV7-8
size: .
CDR3: CASSPRSGANVLTF
DNA: TGTGCCAGCAGCCCCCGCTCTGGGGCCAACGTCCTGACTTTC

D: TRBD1
J: TRBJ2-6
V: TRBV7-3
size: .
CDR3: CASSRRGDSSGANVLTF
DNA: TGTGCCAGCAGCCGCAGAGGGGACAGCTCTGGGGCCAACGTCCTGACTTTC

D: .
J: TRBJ1-6
V: TRBV9
size: .
CDR3: CASSVVPGAYNSPLHF
DNA: TGTGCCAGCAGCGTAGTCCCAGGGGCTTATAATTCACCCCTCCACTTT

D: .
J: TRBJ1-5
V: TRBV5-5
size: .
CDR3: CASSLSSTYSNQPQHF
DNA: TGTGCCAGCAGCTTGTCCAGCACTTATAGCAATCAGCCCCAGCATTTT

D: .
J: TRBJ1-5
V: TRBV30
size: few
CDR3: CAWSGDSNQPQHF
DNA: TGTGCCTGGAGTGGGGATAGCAATCAGCCCCAGCATTTT

D: .
J: TRBJ2-7
V: TRBV6-1
size: .
CDR3: CASSERLAREQYF
DNA: TGTGCCAGCAGTGAGAGGCTAGCACGAGAGCAGTACTTC

D: .
J: TRBJ2-6
V: TRBV28
size: .
CDR3: CASSLVGLGANVLTF
DNA: TGTGCCAGCAGTTTGGTAGGGTTAGGGGCCAACGTCCTGACTTTC

D: .
J: TRBJ1-5
V: TRBV19
size: .
CDR3: CASSRGALINQPQHF
DNA: TGTGCCAGTAGTAGGGGGGCCCTTATCAATCAGCCCCAGCATTTT

D: TRBD1
J: TRBJ2-7
V: TRBV11-2
size: .
CDR3: CASRSPGQTYEQYF
DNA: TGTGCCAGCAGATCTCCGGGACAGACCTACGAGCAGTACTTC

D: .
J: TRBJ2-5
V: TRBV27
size: .
CDR3: CATGQFQETQYF
DNA: TGTGCCACCGGACAGTTCCAAGAGACCCAGTACTTC

D: .
J: TRBJ2-2
V: TRBV5-1
size: .
CDR3: CASSRDSNTGELFF
DNA: TGCGCCAGTTCCAGGGATTCGAACACCGGGGAGCTGTTTTTT

D: .
J: TRBJ1-1
V: TRBV6-6
size: .
CDR3: CASLIVGGNTEAFF
DNA: TGTGCCAGCCTCATTGTTGGGGGGAACACTGAAGCTTTCTTT

D: .
J: TRBJ1-1
V: TRBV30
size: .
CDR3: CAWMWGPLNTEAFF
DNA: TGTGCCTGGATGTGGGGGCCTCTGAACACTGAAGCTTTCTTT

D: .
J: TRBJ1-5
V: TRBV11-2
size: .
CDR3: CASSLRGQPNQPQHF
DNA: TGTGCCAGCAGCTTAAGGGGTCAGCCAAATCAGCCCCAGCATTTT

D: .
J: TRBJ2-1
V: TRBV5-1
size: .
CDR3: CASSSTGENEQFF
DNA: TGCGCCAGCAGCTCGACAGGTGAGAATGAGCAGTTCTTC

D: .
J: TRBJ1-2
V: TRBV5-1
size: .
CDR3: CASSLDRNYGYTF
DNA: TGCGCCAGCAGCTTGGACAGAAACTATGGCTACACCTTC

D: .
J: TRBJ1-1
V: TRBV9
size: .
CDR3: CASSIQVGTEAFF
DNA: TGTGCCAGCAGCATTCAGGTAGGGACTGAAGCTTTCTTT

D: TRBD2
J: TRBJ2-3
V: TRBV7-2
size: .
CDR3: CASSTRRRSGGADTQYF
DNA: TGTGCCAGCAGCACCCGACGTAGGAGCGGGGGGGCCGATACGCAGTATTTT

D: .
J: TRBJ1-5
V: TRBV6-6
size: .
CDR3: CASSYRDGNQPQHF
DNA: TGTGCCAGCAGTTACAGAGATGGCAATCAGCCCCAGCATTTT

D: .
J: TRBJ2-5
V: TRBV7-8
size: .
CDR3: CASSDWGGGETQYF
DNA: TGTGCCAGCAGCGATTGGGGCGGTGGGGAGACCCAGTACTTC

D: .
J: TRBJ2-5
V: TRBV6-1
size: few
CDR3: CASSESSGPRETQYF
DNA: TGTGCCAGCAGTGAATCGTCAGGGCCCCGGGAGACCCAGTACTTC

D: .
J: TRBJ1-2
V: TRBV25-1
size: .
CDR3: CASSGSPGAQSPYGYTF
DNA: TGTGCCAGCAGTGGGTCTCCCGGGGCGCAATCCCCCTATGGCTACACCTTC

D: TRBD1
J: TRBJ2-7
V: TRBV29-1
size: .
CDR3: CSAYSSVGQVGEQYF
DNA: TGCAGCGCCTACAGTAGTGTGGGACAGGTGGGGGAGCAGTACTTC

D: .
J: TRBJ2-3
V: TRBV4-1
size: .
CDR3: CASSQDPEIGTQYF
DNA: TGCGCCAGCAGCCAAGATCCTGAGATTGGTACGCAGTATTTT

D: TRBD1
J: TRBJ2-1
V: TRBV5-6
size: .
CDR3: CASSTGQDPSSYNEQFF
DNA: TGTGCCAGCAGCACTGGACAGGACCCGAGCTCCTACAATGAGCAGTTCTTC

D: .
J: TRBJ1-1
V: TRBV13
size: .
CDR3: CASSRQTRGYTEAFF
DNA: TGTGCCAGCAGCCGCCAAACAAGGGGCTACACTGAAGCTTTCTTT

D: TRBD1
J: TRBJ2-1
V: TRBV5-1
size: once
CDR3: CASSIGTGGYHEQFF
DNA: TGCGCCAGCAGCATAGGGACAGGGGGCTACCATGAGCAGTTCTTC

D: .
J: TRBJ2-2
V: TRBV9
size: .
CDR3: CASSVVSEGELFF
DNA: TGTGCCAGCAGCGTAGTAAGTGAAGGGGAGCTGTTTTTT

D: .
J: TRBJ1-5
V: TRBV5-1
size: .
CDR3: CASSLGPDNQPQHF
DNA: TGCGCCAGCAGCTTGGGACCGGACAATCAGCCCCAGCATTTT